This T cell receptor (beta chain) was captured by sequencing in a study of blood T cell repertoires in COVID-19. Study at large: Donors in the United States, Italy and Spain gave samples during acute or convalescent COVID-19. Sample material is recorded as cDNA or gDNA derived from T cells, B-cell-depleted T cells, or PBMCs.

Under the authors' procedure: It was from reference gene primer amplification that nucleated cell counts were estimated. Clones were sequenced by immunoSEQ multiplex PCR, and TCRdb holds only the in-frame ones, with some missing. V and J calls and clone size are as listed in that table; D and trimming were resolved from the DNA. The top ten hold 11% of the sample, which has 95,000 to 100,000 clones, 70% to 90% seen once. V gave up 6 bases and J gave up 5 bases, with 11 bases separating them. Germline V lookup: CDR1 SGHTA, CDR2 FQGNSA. The CDR3 sequence is 12 residues long. This clonotype was sampled from a woman in her twenties or thirties with acute or convalescent COVID-19. The chain joins TRBV7-2 to TRBJ2-7, with D possibly matching TRBD1 (6 bases). The sequencing input was peripheral blood. The CDR3 protein is CASRAGVHEQYF. For the CDR3, the DNA is TGTGCCAGCAGGGCAGGGGTCCACGAGCAGTACTTC.